The present entry profiles one TCR beta chain with its context. The antigen remains unidentified. This CDR3 is 14 amino acids long. The V gene lost 0 bases and the J gene lost 4 bases, with 10 bases spanning the gap. Germline loops: CDR1 SGHNT, CDR2 YYREEE (reference sequence). These data are taken from a study of beta chain features in type 1 diabetes. Whole-study context: Age, gender and cell yields were similar between patients and healthy donors.

General observations from the study: Cells expressing TCR highly could be over-represented by cDNA sequencing.

Donors contributed one heparinised blood draw apiece, averaging roughly 0.12 L. Each sorted population was over 95% pure. Every bit of the isolated RNA underwent reverse transcription, so sequencing read expressed TCRB transcripts. Sequencing was performed with immunoSEQ multiplex PCR; in TCRdb, only in-frame clones are kept and a portion is missing. The sample lists around 19,000 clones, about 50% occurring once. Sequencing used stem cell memory CD4+ T cells from blood. V and J are TRBV5-4 and TRBJ1-1; TRBD1 might be the D (5 bases). This clonotype originated in a man between 18 and 35 years old in good health. The CDR3 DNA follows: TGTGCCAGCAGCTTGGAAAGGGGCCCCACTGAAGCTTTCTTT. This codes for CASSLERGPTEAFF.